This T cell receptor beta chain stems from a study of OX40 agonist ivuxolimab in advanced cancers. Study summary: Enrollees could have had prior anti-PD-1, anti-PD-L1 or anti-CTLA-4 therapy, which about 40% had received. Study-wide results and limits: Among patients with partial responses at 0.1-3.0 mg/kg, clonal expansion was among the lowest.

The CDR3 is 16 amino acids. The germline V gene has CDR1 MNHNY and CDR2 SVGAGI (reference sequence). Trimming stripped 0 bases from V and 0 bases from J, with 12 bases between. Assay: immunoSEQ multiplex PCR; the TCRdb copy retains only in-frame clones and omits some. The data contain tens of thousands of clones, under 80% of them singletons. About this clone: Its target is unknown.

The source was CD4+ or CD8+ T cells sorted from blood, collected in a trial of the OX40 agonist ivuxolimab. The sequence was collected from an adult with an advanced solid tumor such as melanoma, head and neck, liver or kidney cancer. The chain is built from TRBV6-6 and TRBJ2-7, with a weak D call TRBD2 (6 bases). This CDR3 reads CASSYSGGLFSYEQYF. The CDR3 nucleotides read TGTGCCAGCAGTTACTCGGGGGGACTTTTCTCCTACGAGCAGTACTTC.